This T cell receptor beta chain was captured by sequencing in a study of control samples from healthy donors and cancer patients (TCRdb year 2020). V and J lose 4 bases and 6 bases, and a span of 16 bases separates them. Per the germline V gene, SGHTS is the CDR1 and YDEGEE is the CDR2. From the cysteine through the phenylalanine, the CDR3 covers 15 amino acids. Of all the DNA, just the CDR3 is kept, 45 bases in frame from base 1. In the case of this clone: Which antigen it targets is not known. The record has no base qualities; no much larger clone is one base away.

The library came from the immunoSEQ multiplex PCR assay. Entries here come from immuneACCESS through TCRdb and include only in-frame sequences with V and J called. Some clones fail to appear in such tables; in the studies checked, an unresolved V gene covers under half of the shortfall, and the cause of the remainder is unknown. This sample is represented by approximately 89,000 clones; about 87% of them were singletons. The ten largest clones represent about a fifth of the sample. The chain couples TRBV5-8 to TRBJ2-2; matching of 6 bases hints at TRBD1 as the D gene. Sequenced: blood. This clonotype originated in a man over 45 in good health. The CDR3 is CASSPAGAGAGELFF. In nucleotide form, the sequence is TGTGCCAGCAGCCCCGCAGGGGCCGGGGCCGGGGAGCTGTTTTTT.